The 30 T cell receptor beta chains given below trace back to one sample, sequenced in a study of T-cell memory formation after mild COVID-19. TCRdb reprocessed the 5' RACE reads via MiXCR and lists one record per CDR3 protein. Here the sample spans 500,000 to 550,000 distinct CDR3 sequences, just over 20% being singletons. Sequencing was performed on PBMCs or a T cell subset sorted from them (not recorded which). The source of these receptors is an adult woman who had mild COVID-19 (a few samples of this study predate the infection). Cell type and time point are not known.

This clonotype was observed a few times. The chain is built from TRBV3-1 and TRBJ2-3, with 8 bases that match TRBD2. CDR1 and CDR2 (germline): LGHDT, YNNKEL (reference sequence). The CDR3 is made up of 16 amino acids. The trim removed 3 bases at V and 0 bases at J, leaving 5 bases unmatched. The CDR3 nucleotides are TGTGCCAGCAGCCATATCTCTAGCGGGAGCACAGATACGCAGTATTTT. Translated, it gives CASSHISSGSTDTQYF.

In DNA, the CDR3 is TGTGCCAGCAGGCCCGGGGGTAGCGGGAACACCGGGGAGCTGTTTTTT. It encodes CASRPGGSGNTGELFF. The V call is TRBV6-6, the J call TRBJ2-2, with D possibly matching TRBD2 (6 bases). This CDR3 is built from 16 residues. The germline V gene encodes CDR1 MNHNY and CDR2 SVGAGI (reference sequence). Deletions cut 6 bases from V and 1 base from J, with 15 bases between.

This clonotype has only a few counts. The rearrangement uses TRBV7-9 and TRBJ1-1, with unresolved D. The ends were cut back, 0 bases at V and 0 bases at J, with 8 bases in the middle. The CDR3 loop spans 15 amino acids. Germline V gives CDR1 SEHNR, CDR2 FQNEAQ (reference sequence). Written as DNA, the CDR3 is TGTGCCAGCAGCTTAGCTGACGGATTGAACACTGAAGCTTTCTTT. Encoded protein: CASSLADGLNTEAFF.

This clonotype came up once. V gene TRBV5-1 combines with J gene TRBJ2-5, with 9 bases matching TRBD2. Looked up from germline, CDR1 is SGHRS and CDR2 is YFSETQ. Unmatched junction bases numbered 9, after V lost 4 bases and J lost 5 bases. This CDR3 spans 15 amino acids. The CDR3 DNA follows: TGCGCCAGCAGCCAATTAGCGGGGGCAGGGGAGACCCAGTACTTC. It translates to CASSQLAGAGETQYF.

There are a few counts of this clonotype. This sequence joins TRBV15 and TRBJ1-1; unclear D gene. From germline, CDR1 is LNHNV and CDR2 YYDKDF (reference sequence). Between the trimmed V and J ends, which lost 5 bases and 3 bases, there was a span of 7 bases. This CDR3 region has 12 residues. The CDR3 is CATSRGYTEAFF. The CDR3 region has the DNA TGTGCCACCAGCCGCGGATACACTGAAGCTTTCTTT.

This chain links TRBV7-2 with TRBJ2-4; D may correspond to TRBD1 or TRBD2 (6 bases each). Germline V gene data show CDR1 as SGHTA and CDR2 as FQGNSA. The CDR3 length is 14 residues. V gave up 2 bases and J gave up 16 bases, with 21 bases separating them. CDR3 in amino acids: CASSLRSESGGTYF. The CDR3 DNA is TGTGCCAGCAGCTTAAGATCGGAGTCCGGAGGGACATACTTC.

This chain connects TRBV7-9 to TRBJ1-1; D gene unclear. V was pared by 2 bases and J by 8 bases, with 6 bases between. Per the germline V gene, CDR1 is SEHNR and CDR2 is FQNEAQ (reference sequence). This CDR3 comprises 11 residues. CDR3 DNA sequence: TGTGCCAGCAGCTTATTTACAGAAGCTTTCTTT. Its protein is CASSLFTEAFF.

The V call is TRBV5-1, the J call TRBJ2-7; D uncertain. Germline V gene data show CDR1 as SGHRS and CDR2 as YFSETQ. The V end lost 3 bases, the J end lost 4 bases, and 5 bases lay between the germline ends. This CDR3 comprises 11 residues. CDR3 nucleotides: TGCGCCAGCAGCTCCCAATACGAGCAGTACTTC. It specifies CASSSQYEQYF.

The chain is built from TRBV5-7 and TRBJ1-1; 8 nucleotides align to TRBD1. TRBV5-7 is assigned to the ORF class and has an uncertain function. The CDR3 sequence is 18 residues long. V trimming: 4 bases; J trimming: 0 bases; junction bases outside the gene matches: 14. The CDR3 protein is CASSPQTGASTMNTEAFF. As DNA, the CDR3 is TGTGCCAGCAGCCCACAGACAGGGGCAAGTACCATGAACACTGAAGCTTTCTTT.

The V call is TRBV4-1, the J call TRBJ1-2; D is unresolved. The CDR3 has 13 amino acids. Germline V gives CDR1 MGHRA, CDR2 YSYEKL. V lost 4 bases and J lost 2, with 8 bases in between. The CDR3: CASSPPWNYGYTF. The CDR3 DNA sequence: TGCGCCAGCAGCCCTCCCTGGAACTATGGCTACACCTTC.

This clonotype was seen more than once but under ten times. This sequence joins TRBV7-8 and TRBJ2-1; possibly TRBD1 or TRBD2 for D (5 bases each). Germline CDR1 reads SGHVS; CDR2 reads FQNEAQ. The CDR3 runs 16 residues. Deletions cut 4 bases from V and 6 bases from J, with 19 bases between. CDR3 in amino acids: CASSSPGAARPNEQFF. The CDR3 DNA reads TGTGCCAGCAGCTCCCCCGGGGCGGCCCGGCCCAATGAGCAGTTCTTC.

The table lists this clonotype with a few counts. The chain uses TRBV7-2 and TRBJ2-1; 16 positions agree with TRBD2. There are 21 residues in the CDR3. Germline CDR1 is SGHTA and CDR2 is FQGNSA. The V and J ends lost 3 bases and 3 bases, in that order; junction bases with no gene match: 14. CDR3 DNA: TGTGCCAGCAGCTTTCGTCGTCCGGGACTAGCGGGAGGGCCGAGCTACAATGAGCAGTTCTTC. Its protein is CASSFRRPGLAGGPSYNEQFF.

This sequence joins TRBV7-2 and TRBJ2-2; D remains ambiguous. In germline, CDR1 is SGHTA, CDR2 FQGNSA. Trimming cost V 0 bases and J 4 bases, with 3 bases left between them. This CDR3 spans 13 amino acids. The CDR3 reads CASSLAPTGELFF. Here the CDR3 DNA reads TGTGCCAGCAGCTTAGCTCCCACCGGGGAGCTGTTTTTT.

The chain is built from TRBV5-1 and TRBJ1-5; 7 bases are a match to TRBD1. V lost 2 bases and J lost 5; bases outside the gene matches: 4. CDR1 is SGHRS, CDR2 YFSETQ, per germline. The CDR3 extends over 14 amino acids. CDR3 nucleotide sequence: TGCGCCAGCAGCTTAGGGGGCTTGCATCAGCCCCAGCATTTT. It is translated as CASSLGGLHQPQHF.

The chain joins TRBV12-3 or TRBV12-4 to TRBJ2-7; 9 bases are shared with TRBD1. CDR3 size: 15 residues. V lost 5 bases and J lost 4; bases outside the gene matches: 9. Here the CDR3 DNA reads TGTGCCAGCAGTCCGAGTGGACAGGGGATATACGAGCAGTACTTC. Translated: CASSPSGQGIYEQYF.

In its sample, this clonotype was seen a few times. The CDR3 bases are TGTGCCAGCAGCTTAGCGCCAAGAGGGCAAGAGACCCAGTACTTC. This encodes CASSLAPRGQETQYF. V is TRBV7-8 and J is TRBJ2-5, with a possible D match to TRBD2 (5 bases). The V end lost 0 bases, the J end lost 2 bases, and 10 bases lay between the germline ends. Germline loops: CDR1 SGHVS, CDR2 FQNEAQ. CDR3 length equals 15 residues.

V is TRBV4-3 and J is TRBJ2-7; the match to TRBD2 covers 14 bases. Germline CDR1 is LGHNA and CDR2 is YSLEER. V shed 4 bases, J shed 6 bases, and the junction held 8 bases outside the gene matches. This CDR3 region has 16 residues. The CDR3: CASSLGTSGSWGEQYF. The CDR3 DNA follows: TGCGCCAGCAGCCTAGGGACTAGCGGGAGTTGGGGCGAGCAGTACTTC.

This clonotype has a handful of counts. The chain recombines TRBV15 with TRBJ1-5; 7 bases are shared with TRBD1. The CDR3 sequence is 15 residues long. CDR1 is LNHNV and CDR2 is YYDKDF in the germline V gene (reference sequence). V lost 1 base, J lost 5 bases, and 5 bases stayed unmatched. CDR3 residues: CATSRGRGVDQPQHF. The DNA for the CDR3 is TGTGCCACCAGCAGAGGCAGGGGGGTCGATCAGCCCCAGCATTTT.

The chain uses TRBV4-3 and TRBJ1-6, with 10 bases identical to TRBD1. The CDR3 consists of 16 residues. Per the germline V gene, CDR1 is LGHNA and CDR2 is YSLEER. J lost 8 bases, V lost 0 bases, and 4 bases had no gene match. The chain's CDR3 is CASSQDLGTGDSPLHF. CDR3 DNA sequence: TGCGCCAGCAGCCAAGATCTAGGGACAGGGGATTCACCCCTCCACTTT.

The J gene is TRBJ2-2, the V gene TRBV9, with a weak D call TRBD2 (7 bases). V was shortened by 10 bases and J by 4 bases, with 26 bases between the two germline ends. Germline values: CDR1 SGDLS, CDR2 YYNGEE. The CDR3 runs 17 residues. CDR3 in DNA: TGTGCCTGGAGCGTAGATGGCGGAGGGGGGGCCACCGGGGAGCTGTTTTTT. It yields the protein CAWSVDGGGGATGELFF.

This clonotype has ten or more counts. The chain has TRBV7-3 and TRBJ2-3, with 7 bases aligning to TRBD2. CDR1 SGHTA and CDR2 FQGTGA come from the germline V gene. The CDR3 spans 13 residues. The V and J ends lost 4 bases and 5 bases, in that order; junction bases with no gene match: 3. CDR3 nucleotides: TGTGCCAGCAGCTCCTTAGCGGGAGATACGCAGTATTTT. This encodes CASSSLAGDTQYF. The full variable domain, with the rest looked up from reference TRBV7-3 and TRBJ2-3, is GAGVSQTPSNKVTEKGKYVELRCDPISGHTALYWYRQSLGQGPEFLIYFQGTGAADDSGLPNDRFFAVRPEGSVSTLKIQRTERGDSAVYLCASSSLAGDTQYFGPGTRLTVL.

The chain is built from TRBV6-2 or TRBV6-3 and TRBJ2-1; D ambiguous. The CDR3 totals 15 residues. The germline V gene has CDR1 MNHEY and CDR2 SVGEGT. With 6 bases removed from V and 9 bases from J, the gap between germline ends came to 21 bases. CDR3 sequence: CASSPHRVLSFEQFF. The DNA for the CDR3 is TGTGCCAGCAGCCCTCACCGGGTCTTATCTTTTGAGCAGTTCTTC.

The chain is built from TRBV18 and TRBJ2-2, with 8 positions matching TRBD1. The CDR3 runs 15 residues. Germline trimming cut 8 bases from V and 4 bases from J; bases unmatched to any gene: 9. Germline V gene lookup returns CDR1 KGHSH and CDR2 LQKENI. CDR3 sequence reads: CASGPDRARTGELFF. DNA for the CDR3: TGTGCCAGCGGGCCGGACAGGGCGCGCACCGGGGAGCTGTTTTTT.

The rearrangement joins TRBV6-5 to TRBJ1-1; D might be TRBD1 (6 bases). The CDR3 runs 14 residues. The V end was cut by 6 bases, the J end by 7 bases, with 18 bases between. Germline V CDR1 and CDR2: MNHEY, SVGAGI. Here the CDR3 DNA reads TGTGCCAGCAGGGAAACCCGACAGGCTGGTGAAGCTTTCTTT. Translating it yields CASRETRQAGEAFF.

The table lists this clonotype with a few counts. The V call is TRBV5-1, the J call TRBJ2-1; 12 positions match TRBD2. Germline CDR1 and CDR2: SGHRS and YFSETQ. The CDR3 length is 16 residues. V lost 4 bases and J lost 7; bases outside the gene matches: 9. The CDR3 region is CASSPRTSGGINEQFF. CDR3 DNA sequence: TGCGCCAGCAGCCCCCGAACTAGCGGGGGGATTAATGAGCAGTTCTTC.

The chain employs TRBV4-2 and TRBJ2-1; D gene uncertain. The CDR3 contains 15 residues. Germline assignment: CDR1 LGHNA and CDR2 YNFKEQ. V was pared by 3 bases and J by 2 bases, with 11 bases between. The CDR3 nucleotides are TGTGCCAGCAGCCAGGTGACCGAGACCTACAATGAGCAGTTCTTC. Translation gives CASSQVTETYNEQFF.

This clonotype was seen only a few times. This chain joins TRBV20-1 and TRBJ1-1; weak D call: TRBD1 (5 bases). Germline values: CDR1 DFQATT, CDR2 SNEGSKA (reference sequence). The V and J ends lost 0 bases and 7 bases respectively, with 15 bases between them. The CDR3 is 14 amino acids. The chain's CDR3 is CSARDGMEGFEAFF. CDR3 nucleotides: TGCAGTGCTAGAGATGGAATGGAGGGGTTTGAAGCTTTCTTT.

This clonotype was counted a few times. V usage is TRBV24-1 and J usage is TRBJ2-3, with D possibly matching TRBD2 (5 bases). With 8 bases removed from V and 2 bases from J, the gap between germline ends came to 16 bases. There are 15 residues in the CDR3. The germline CDR1 and CDR2 sequences are KGHDR and SFDVKD. The CDR3 region is CATTEGTVYTDTQYF. CDR3 DNA sequence: TGTGCCACCACCGAGGGAACAGTCTACACAGATACGCAGTATTTT.

This clonotype was counted only a few times. The chain couples TRBV18 to TRBJ2-1; 12 bases map to TRBD2. V was clipped by 2 bases and J by 0 bases; unmatched bases: 5. The CDR3 contains 18 residues. Germline loops: CDR1 KGHSH, CDR2 LQKENI. The CDR3 protein is CASSPSTSGSYSYNEQFF. The CDR3 DNA reads as TGTGCCAGCTCACCATCGACTAGCGGGAGTTACTCCTACAATGAGCAGTTCTTC.

V and J are TRBV15 and TRBJ2-7; a weak D match, TRBD1 (6 bases). Germline lookup yields CDR1 LNHNV and CDR2 YYDKDF (reference sequence). CDR3 length: 13 residues. With 3 bases removed from V and 4 bases from J, the gap between germline ends came to 10 bases. The CDR3 reads CATSSGTLYEQYF. The CDR3 DNA reads TGTGCCACCAGCAGCGGGACATTATACGAGCAGTACTTC.